This TCR beta chain was identified during a study of T-cell reconstitution after alpha-beta-depleted transplantation in children. Whole-study results and caveats: After transplant, high TCRbeta diversity at day 60 in some patients arose from surviving recipient T cells and thymic progenitors. Most T-cell counts and diversity one year after the transplant came from T cells that were newly produced. Reportedly, alpha-beta T cells present about two months post-transplant originated from several hundred expanded clones of graft origin.

The CDR3 spans 14 residues. Germline loops: CDR1 SGDLS, CDR2 YYNGEE. With 0 bases removed from V and 2 bases from J, the gap between germline ends came to 7 bases. This clonotype has only a few counts. Antigen specificity is unknown. The TCRbeta library was prepared with unique molecular identifiers. TCRdb reprocessed the PCR reads with MiXCR, giving one entry per CDR3 protein. The sample lists fewer than 550,000 distinct CDR3 sequences; roughly an eighth were seen once. This TCR was sampled from a female patient between 2 and 15 years old who had a stem cell transplant for aplastic anemia, so the T cells may come from the graft donor. The chain employs TRBV9 and TRBJ2-3; perhaps D is TRBD1 or TRBD2 (5 bases each). The sequencing here drew on PBMCs, mostly from graft donor cells, taken 180 days after TCRalphabeta/CD19-depleted stem cell transplant. In nucleotides, the CDR3 is TGTGCCAGCAGCGTAGGGGACGCCACAGATACGCAGTATTTT. As protein: CASSVGDATDTQYF.